This is a list of T cell receptor beta chains from one sample in a study of CD8 T cells in ankylosing spondylitis. TCRdb redid the calling of the 5' RACE reads with MiXCR, one entry per CDR3 protein. The sample lists about 540,000 distinct CDR3 sequences; about an eighth were seen once. Sequencing input: blood, either unsorted or a sorted T cell fraction (not recorded which). The receptors here all came from a male donor with ankylosing spondylitis. Both conserved end residues are part of each CDR3. A D gene is named only where the DNA matches it firmly. Size is stated for part of the rows, as once, few or many counts, or as a class when the clone is expanded.

d_gene: .
v_gene: TRBV24-1
j_gene: TRBJ2-3
abundance: many
CDR3nt: TGTGCCACCAGTGGACTAGGCGGGACAGATACGCAGTATTTT
CDR3aa: CATSGLGGTDTQYF

d_gene: TRBD1
v_gene: TRBV5-1
j_gene: TRBJ2-7
abundance: .
CDR3nt: TGCGCCAGCAGCCGCCCGGGACAGAACCGTGAGGAGCAGTACTTC
CDR3aa: CASSRPGQNREEQYF

d_gene: .
v_gene: TRBV2
j_gene: TRBJ1-1
abundance: .
CDR3nt: TGTGCCAGCATTCCGGGACAAGTGAACACTGAAGCTTTCTTT
CDR3aa: CASIPGQVNTEAFF

d_gene: .
v_gene: TRBV5-1
j_gene: TRBJ2-3
abundance: .
CDR3nt: TGCGCCAGCAGCTTGGGGGGTCCGCAGAGGGCAGATACGCAGTATTTT
CDR3aa: CASSLGGPQRADTQYF

d_gene: .
v_gene: TRBV24-1
j_gene: TRBJ2-2
abundance: .
CDR3nt: TGTGCCACCAGTGACAGACAGCTGAACACCGGGGAGCTGTTTTTT
CDR3aa: CATSDRQLNTGELFF

d_gene: .
v_gene: TRBV13
j_gene: TRBJ1-1
abundance: .
CDR3nt: TGTGCCAGCAGCTTAGGCCTCAGGCTTCTTGCGCCCATCTCCAACACTGAAGCTTTCTTT
CDR3aa: CASSLGLRLLAPISNTEAFF

d_gene: .
v_gene: TRBV24-1
j_gene: TRBJ2-5
abundance: many
CDR3nt: TGTGCCACCCGGGGAGGAGGAGAGACCCAGTACTTC
CDR3aa: CATRGGGETQYF

d_gene: TRBD2
v_gene: TRBV20-1
j_gene: TRBJ2-2
abundance: few
CDR3nt: TGCAGTGTTTTAGGCGCTAGCGGCCTTCGTTTCGGGGAGCTGTTTTTT
CDR3aa: CSVLGASGLRFGELFF

d_gene: .
v_gene: TRBV12-3/TRBV12-4
j_gene: TRBJ1-1
abundance: many
CDR3nt: TGTGCCAGCAGTGTACAGGGATTTGACACTGAAGCTTTCTTT
CDR3aa: CASSVQGFDTEAFF

d_gene: TRBD2
v_gene: TRBV5-6
j_gene: TRBJ2-3
abundance: many
CDR3nt: TGTGCCAGCAGCTTGCTAACTAGCGGGTCGAACACAGATACGCAGTATTTT
CDR3aa: CASSLLTSGSNTDTQYF

d_gene: .
v_gene: TRBV11-3
j_gene: TRBJ2-3
abundance: few
CDR3nt: TGTGCCAGCAGCTTGGACTGGGAGGTAGAAGATACGCAGTATTTT
CDR3aa: CASSLDWEVEDTQYF

d_gene: .
v_gene: TRBV7-8
j_gene: TRBJ1-1
abundance: .
CDR3nt: TGTGCCAGCAGGGGGGACCGGGGATTCACTGAAGCTTTCTTT
CDR3aa: CASRGDRGFTEAFF

d_gene: .
v_gene: TRBV7-8
j_gene: TRBJ2-1
abundance: few
CDR3nt: TGTGCCAGCAGACCCGTATCGGGTCCGATGTACAATGAGCAGTTCTTC
CDR3aa: CASRPVSGPMYNEQFF

d_gene: .
v_gene: TRBV7-6
j_gene: TRBJ2-6
abundance: .
CDR3nt: TGTGCCAGCAGTCCTGTCGGACGGGAAAGCGTCCTGACTTTC
CDR3aa: CASSPVGRESVLTF

d_gene: TRBD2
v_gene: TRBV10-3
j_gene: TRBJ2-7
abundance: few
CDR3nt: TGTGCCATCAGTGAGGTCTCTAGCGGCCGGTTGGAGCAGTACTTC
CDR3aa: CAISEVSSGRLEQYF

d_gene: .
v_gene: TRBV9
j_gene: TRBJ2-7
abundance: .
CDR3nt: TGTGCCAGCAGCGTAGAGGACGGCTCCTACGAGCAGTACTTC
CDR3aa: CASSVEDGSYEQYF

d_gene: .
v_gene: TRBV13
j_gene: TRBJ2-7
abundance: few
CDR3nt: TGTGCCAGCAGCTTAGGCCGAAGCGGCGGAGTGGAGTACGAGCAGTACTTC
CDR3aa: CASSLGRSGGVEYEQYF

d_gene: .
v_gene: TRBV20-1
j_gene: TRBJ1-1
abundance: few
CDR3nt: TGCAGTGCTCCTTCGAAAACAGGGTCCCCGGGGGCTTTCTTT
CDR3aa: CSAPSKTGSPGAFF

d_gene: TRBD2
v_gene: TRBV20-1
j_gene: TRBJ2-1
abundance: .
CDR3nt: TGCAGTGCTATCTCGTGGGGGGGAAGCGGGAGGGCCTTGTACAATGAGCAGTTCTTC
CDR3aa: CSAISWGGSGRALYNEQFF

d_gene: .
v_gene: TRBV11-1
j_gene: TRBJ1-1
abundance: .
CDR3nt: TGTGCCACGAGGGGGGACGGTAACACTGAAGCTTTCTTT
CDR3aa: CATRGDGNTEAFF

d_gene: TRBD1
v_gene: TRBV28
j_gene: TRBJ1-5
abundance: few
CDR3nt: TGTGCCAGCAGACCGACAGGGTATGGCAATCAGCCCCAGCATTTT
CDR3aa: CASRPTGYGNQPQHF

d_gene: TRBD1
v_gene: TRBV7-6
j_gene: TRBJ2-7
abundance: .
CDR3nt: TGTGCCAGCAGCGCGGGACAGGTCTACGAGCAGTACTTC
CDR3aa: CASSAGQVYEQYF

d_gene: TRBD2
v_gene: TRBV20-1
j_gene: TRBJ2-1
abundance: .
CDR3nt: TGCAGTGCTAGAAGACTAGCGCAGTACAATGAGCAGTTCTTC
CDR3aa: CSARRLAQYNEQFF

d_gene: TRBD2
v_gene: TRBV3-1
j_gene: TRBJ2-1
abundance: .
CDR3nt: TGTGCCAGCAGCCCCGGACTAGCGAGGGATGAGCAGTTCTTC
CDR3aa: CASSPGLARDEQFF

d_gene: .
v_gene: TRBV6-2/TRBV6-3
j_gene: TRBJ2-7
abundance: .
CDR3nt: TGTGCCAGCAGCGGGGTTGGCGGTGGCGAGCAGTACTTC
CDR3aa: CASSGVGGGEQYF

d_gene: .
v_gene: TRBV29-1
j_gene: TRBJ1-2
abundance: once
CDR3nt: TGCAGCGTCGGGGAGGGCTACACCTTC
CDR3aa: CSVGEGYTF

d_gene: .
v_gene: TRBV10-3
j_gene: TRBJ1-1
abundance: few
CDR3nt: TGTGCCATCAGTGAGTCCTACAGTTTCATTGGAGACGCTGAAGCTTTCTTT
CDR3aa: CAISESYSFIGDAEAFF